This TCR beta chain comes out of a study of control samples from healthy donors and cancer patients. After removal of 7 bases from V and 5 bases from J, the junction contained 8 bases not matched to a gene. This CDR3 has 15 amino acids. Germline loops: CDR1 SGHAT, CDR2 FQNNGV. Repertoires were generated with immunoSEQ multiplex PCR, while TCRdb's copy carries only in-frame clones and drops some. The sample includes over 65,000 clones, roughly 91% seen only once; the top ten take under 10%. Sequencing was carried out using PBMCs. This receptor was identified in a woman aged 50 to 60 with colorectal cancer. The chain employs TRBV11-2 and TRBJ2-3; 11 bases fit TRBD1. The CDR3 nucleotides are TGTGCCAGCAATATGGGACAGGGGGTGGTAGATACGCAGTATTTT. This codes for CASNMGQGVVDTQYF. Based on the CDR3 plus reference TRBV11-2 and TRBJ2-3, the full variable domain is EAGVAQSPRYKIIEKRQSVAFWCNPISGHATLYWYQQILGQGPKLLIQFQNNGVVDDSQLPKDRFSAERLKGVDSTLKIQPAKLEDSAVYLCASNMGQGVVDTQYFGPGTRLTVL.